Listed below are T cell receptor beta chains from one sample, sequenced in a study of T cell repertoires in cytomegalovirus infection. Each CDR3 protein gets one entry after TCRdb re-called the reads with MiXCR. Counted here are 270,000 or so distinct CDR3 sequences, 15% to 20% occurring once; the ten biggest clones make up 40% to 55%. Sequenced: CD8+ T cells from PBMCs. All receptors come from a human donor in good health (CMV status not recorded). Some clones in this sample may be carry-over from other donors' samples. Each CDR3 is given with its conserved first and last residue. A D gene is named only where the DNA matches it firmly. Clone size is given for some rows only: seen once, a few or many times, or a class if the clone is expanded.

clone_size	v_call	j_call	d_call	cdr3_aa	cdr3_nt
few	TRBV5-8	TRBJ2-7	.	CASTSLMSKYEQYF	TGTGCCAGCACCAGCTTGATGTCGAAATACGAGCAGTACTTC
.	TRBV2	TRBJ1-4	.	CASSEARRGGSEKLFF	TGTGCCAGCAGTGAAGCGAGGCGAGGGGGGAGTGAAAAACTGTTTTTT
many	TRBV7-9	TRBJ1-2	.	CASSSSTDFNYGYTF	TGTGCCAGCAGCTCAAGCACGGACTTTAACTATGGCTACACCTTC
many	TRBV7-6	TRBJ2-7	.	CASSILGPDRSYSYEQYF	TGTGCCAGCAGCATACTAGGCCCGGACAGAAGCTACTCCTACGAGCAGTACTTC
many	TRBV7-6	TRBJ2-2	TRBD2	CASSWASGGTGELFF	TGTGCCAGCAGCTGGGCTAGCGGGGGGACCGGGGAGCTGTTTTTT
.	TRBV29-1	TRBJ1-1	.	CSVEMDGLEAFF	TGCAGCGTCGAAATGGACGGTCTTGAAGCTTTCTTT
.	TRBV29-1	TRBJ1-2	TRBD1	CSVTGDGETYGYTF	TGCAGCGTGACAGGGGACGGCGAGACATATGGCTACACCTTC
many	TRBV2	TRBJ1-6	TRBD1	CASRGTGTAYSPLHF	TGTGCCAGCAGGGGGACAGGGACAGCCTATTCACCCCTCCACTTT
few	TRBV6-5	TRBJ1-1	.	CASSYSGPYTEAFF	TGTGCCAGCAGTTACTCGGGGCCATACACTGAAGCTTTCTTT
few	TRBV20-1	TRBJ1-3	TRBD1	CSARDPTGNSGNTIYF	TGCAGTGCTAGAGATCCGACAGGGAACTCTGGAAACACCATATATTTT
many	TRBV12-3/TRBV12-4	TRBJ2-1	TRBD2	CASSGLAGKNPYNEQFF	TGTGCCAGCAGCGGACTAGCGGGGAAGAACCCCTACAATGAGCAGTTCTTC
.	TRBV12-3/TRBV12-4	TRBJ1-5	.	CASRMTGSNQPQHF	TGTGCCAGCAGAATGACAGGAAGCAATCAGCCCCAGCATTTT
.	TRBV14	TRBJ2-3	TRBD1	CASSQEKNFRDRPVTDTQYF	TGTGCCAGCAGCCAAGAAAAGAACTTTAGGGACAGGCCTGTCACAGATACGCAGTATTTT
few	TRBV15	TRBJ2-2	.	CATSEMGAGGELFF	TGTGCCACCAGCGAGATGGGGGCAGGCGGGGAGCTGTTTTTT
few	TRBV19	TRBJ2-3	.	CASSIGTYTLTDTQYF	TGTGCCAGTAGTATAGGTACCTACACCCTCACAGATACGCAGTATTTT
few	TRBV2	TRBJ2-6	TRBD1	CASRGTGTGDSGANVLTF	TGTGCCAGCAGGGGAACCGGGACAGGGGACTCTGGGGCCAACGTCCTGACTTTC
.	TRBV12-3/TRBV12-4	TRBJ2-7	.	CASTFEGYEQYF	TGTGCCAGCACCTTTGAGGGCTACGAGCAGTACTTC
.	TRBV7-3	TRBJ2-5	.	CASSSTWGETQYF	TGTGCCAGCAGCTCGACATGGGGGGAGACCCAGTACTTC
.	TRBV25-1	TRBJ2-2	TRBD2	CASSGSGLPSGGANTGELFF	TGTGCCAGCAGTGGATCCGGTCTTCCTAGCGGGGGAGCGAACACCGGGGAGCTGTTTTTT
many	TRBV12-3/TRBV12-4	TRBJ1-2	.	CASSSTGTGNYGYTF	TGTGCCAGCAGTTCTACCGGGACGGGGAACTATGGCTACACCTTC
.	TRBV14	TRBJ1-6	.	CASSRLASPGNSPLHF	TGTGCCAGCAGTCGATTAGCCAGTCCAGGGAATTCACCCCTCCACTTT
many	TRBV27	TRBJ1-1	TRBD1	CASSQDPGQGTAFF	TGTGCCAGCAGTCAAGATCCGGGACAGGGAACGGCTTTCTTT
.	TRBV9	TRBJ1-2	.	CASSENFVGSYGYTF	TGTGCCAGCAGCGAAAACTTCGTGGGATCCTATGGCTACACCTTC
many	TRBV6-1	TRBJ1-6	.	CASSEGPGHLNSPLHF	TGTGCCAGCAGTGAGGGCCCGGGACATCTAAATTCACCCCTCCACTTT
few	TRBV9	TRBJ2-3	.	CASSAWGGTDTQYF	TGTGCCAGCAGCGCCTGGGGGGGCACAGATACGCAGTATTTT
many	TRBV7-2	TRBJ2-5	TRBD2	CASSLALGGLGETQYF	TGTGCCAGCAGCTTAGCGCTCGGGGGGTTGGGAGAGACCCAGTACTTC
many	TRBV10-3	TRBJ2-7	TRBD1	CAISESRTGQGGSYEQYF	TGTGCCATCAGTGAGTCCCGGACAGGCCAGGGTGGTTCCTACGAGCAGTACTTC
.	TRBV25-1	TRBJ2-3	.	CASSEYYSGAGTSTDTQYF	TGTGCCAGCAGTGAATATTATTCGGGGGCAGGGACTAGCACAGATACGCAGTATTTT
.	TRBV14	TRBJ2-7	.	CASSQAWGSSYEQYF	TGTGCCAGCAGCCAAGCTTGGGGGAGCTCCTACGAGCAGTACTTC
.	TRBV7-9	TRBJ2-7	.	CASSLAGGGRAYEQYF	TGTGCCAGCAGCTTGGCTGGAGGGGGCAGGGCCTACGAGCAGTACTTC
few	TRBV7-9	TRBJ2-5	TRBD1	CASSQRTGVETQYF	TGTGCCAGCAGCCAGCGGACAGGGGTAGAGACCCAGTACTTC
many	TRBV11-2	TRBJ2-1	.	CASSLVIGAYNEQFF	TGTGCCAGCAGCTTAGTGATCGGGGCCTACAATGAGCAGTTCTTC
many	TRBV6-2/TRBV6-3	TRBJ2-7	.	CASSISPYEQYF	TGTGCCAGCAGCATTTCCCCCTACGAGCAGTACTTC
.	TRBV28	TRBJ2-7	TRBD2	CASSLPTSGGPSSYKQYF	TGTGCCAGCAGTCTCCCGACTAGCGGGGGACCCAGCTCCTACAAGCAGTACTTC
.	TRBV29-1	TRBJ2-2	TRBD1	CSVEPRDRGQTGELFF	TGCAGCGTTGAACCACGGGACAGGGGGCAGACCGGGGAGCTGTTTTTT
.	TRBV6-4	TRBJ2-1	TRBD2	CASSPGGASYNEQFF	TGTGCCAGCAGCCCCGGGGGGGCCTCGTACAATGAGCAGTTCTTC